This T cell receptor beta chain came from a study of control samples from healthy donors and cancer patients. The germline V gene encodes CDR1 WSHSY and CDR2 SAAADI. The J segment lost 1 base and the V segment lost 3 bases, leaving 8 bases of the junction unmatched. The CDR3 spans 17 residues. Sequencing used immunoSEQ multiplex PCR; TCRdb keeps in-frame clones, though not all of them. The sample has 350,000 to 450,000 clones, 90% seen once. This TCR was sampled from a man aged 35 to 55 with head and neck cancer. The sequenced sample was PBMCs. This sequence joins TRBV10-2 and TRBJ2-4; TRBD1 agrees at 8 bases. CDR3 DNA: TGCGCCAGCAGTGACCCGAGGCAGGGGGCTGCCAAAAACATTCAGTACTTC. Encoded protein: CASSDPRQGAAKNIQYF.